This TCR beta chain derives from a study of blood T cells in healthy people across ages. Primed by a sample-barcoded 5' primer and a J-beta primer mix, a second PCR proceeded for about 6 to 11 cycles. Each cDNA molecule was tagged by a template-switch adaptor with 12 random nucleotides. TCRdb re-analysed the 5' RACE reads in MiXCR, keeping a single row per CDR3 protein. The data contain roughly 930,000 distinct CDR3 sequences, 45% to 50% of them singletons. General study findings and limits: Across samples, TCR beta diversity tracked strongly with naive T cell percentage.

CDR1 and CDR2 (germline): SGHRS, YFSETQ. V was pared by 4 bases and J by 2 bases, with 7 bases of the junction left unmatched. The CDR3 length is 16 residues. Note on this clonotype: Its antigen is as yet unknown.

The study isolated at least 7 million PBMCs from each sample. The sequenced sample was blood. This chain links TRBV5-1 with TRBJ2-3; the match to TRBD2 covers 10 bases. The origin of this receptor is a man younger than 45 in good health. The CDR3 coding sequence is TGCGCCAGCAGCAAAACAGCGGGAGGGTTCACAGATACGCAGTATTTT. It codes for CASSKTAGGFTDTQYF.